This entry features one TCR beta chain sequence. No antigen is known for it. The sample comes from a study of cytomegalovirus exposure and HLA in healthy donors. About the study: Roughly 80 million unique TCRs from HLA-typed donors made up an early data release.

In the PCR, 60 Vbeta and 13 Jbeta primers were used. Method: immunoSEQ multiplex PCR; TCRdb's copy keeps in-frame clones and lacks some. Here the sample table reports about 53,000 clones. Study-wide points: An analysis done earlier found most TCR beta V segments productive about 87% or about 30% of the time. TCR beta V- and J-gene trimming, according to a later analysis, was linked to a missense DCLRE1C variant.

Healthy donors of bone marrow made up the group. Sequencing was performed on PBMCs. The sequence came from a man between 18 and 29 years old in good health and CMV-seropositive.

The CDR3 spells CASSQAKLAGGYNEQFF. CDR3 nucleotide sequence: TGCGCCAGCAGCCAAGCGAAACTAGCGGGAGGCTACAATGAGCAGTTCTTC. The rearrangement joins TRBV4-1 to TRBJ2-1; 12 bases map to TRBD2. After removal of 1 base from V and 3 bases from J, the junction contained 4 bases not matched to a gene. Per germline, CDR1 MGHRA and CDR2 YSYEKL. This CDR3 has 17 amino acids.